The 31 T cell receptor beta chains below come from one sample, sequenced in a study of blood T cell repertoires in COVID-19. Clones were read by immunoSEQ multiplex PCR, and TCRdb kept only the in-frame ones, dropping some. There are roughly 230,000 clones in the sample; roughly 84% occur only once, and approximately 0.89% lies in the top ten. Sample: peripheral blood. These receptors all come from a man aged 40-55 years with acute or convalescent COVID-19.

The V and J genes are TRBV6-6 and TRBJ1-1, with unresolved D. Germline V CDR1 and CDR2: MNHNY, SVGAGI (reference sequence). The CDR3 is made up of 14 amino acids. Trimming took 6 bases from V and 3 from J, leaving 14 bases between them. CDR3 bases: TGTGCCAGCAGCTACCTAGCCGGGGACACTGAAGCTTTCTTT. It translates to CASSYLAGDTEAFF.

The V and J genes are TRBV5-8 and TRBJ1-5, with TRBD1 matching 7 bases. CDR1 and CDR2 from the germline V gene are SGHTS and YDEGEE. The CDR3 consists of 16 residues. V dropped 1 base and J dropped 4; count of bases not matched to a gene: 8. The CDR3 protein is CASSLYGRGWNQPQHF. The CDR3 DNA is TGTGCCAGCAGCTTGTACGGCAGGGGGTGGAATCAGCCCCAGCATTTT.

The chain carries TRBV18 and TRBJ1-1; 10 positions agree with TRBD1. This CDR3 comprises 16 residues. The germline V gene has CDR1 KGHSH and CDR2 LQKENI. V shed 3 bases, J shed 5 bases, and the junction held 9 bases outside the gene matches. The chain's CDR3 is CASSPGTGDRGTEAFF. CDR3 DNA: TGTGCCAGCTCACCCGGGACAGGGGACAGAGGAACTGAAGCTTTCTTT.

This chain uses TRBV5-1 with TRBJ1-5; a possible D gene is TRBD1 (5 bases). V lost 0 bases, J lost 5 bases, and 12 bases lay in between. The CDR3 is 15 amino acids. Germline CDR1 is SGHRS and CDR2 is YFSETQ. The CDR3 nucleotides are TGCGCCAGCAGCTTGGAGACAGACTCTCATCAGCCCCAGCATTTT. Protein product: CASSLETDSHQPQHF.

The chain has TRBV5-6 and TRBJ2-5; maybe TRBD2 (6 bases). V was pared by 9 bases and J by 4 bases, with 16 bases between. CDR1 is SGHDT, CDR2 YYEEEE, per germline. The CDR3 is 13 residues long. The CDR3 protein is CATRRRGGETQYF. In DNA, the CDR3 is TGTGCCACCAGACGTCGGGGAGGAGAGACCCAGTACTTC.

The rearrangement joins TRBV29-1 to TRBJ2-7, with TRBD1 matching over 9 bases. Germline loops: CDR1 SQVTM, CDR2 ANQGSEA. The CDR3 sequence is 15 residues long. The V gene end was trimmed by 3 bases and the J gene end by 3 bases; junction bases not matched to a gene: 9. CDR3 residues: CSVEGSGQGFYEQYF. Written as DNA, the CDR3 is TGCAGCGTTGAGGGATCGGGACAGGGATTCTACGAGCAGTACTTC.

This chain's CDR3 is CASSGGGAEYGYTF. CDR3 DNA sequence: TGTGCCAGCAGCGGTGGGGGGGCCGAATATGGCTACACCTTC. V is TRBV7-9 and J is TRBJ1-2, with a possible D match to TRBD1 (6 bases). Deletions cut 5 bases from V and 5 bases from J, with 15 bases between. The germline CDR1 and CDR2 sequences are SEHNR and FQNEAQ (reference sequence). This CDR3 comprises 14 residues.

The CDR3 DNA reads as TGTGCCAGCAGCCTTCGTCCCGGGACAGGGTTCACAGATACGCAGTATTTT. This gives the protein CASSLRPGTGFTDTQYF. This chain uses TRBV7-8 with TRBJ2-3; 9 nucleotides match TRBD1. The CDR3 length is 17 residues. V dropped 5 bases and J dropped 2; count of bases not matched to a gene: 11. Germline CDR1 is SGHVS and CDR2 is FQNEAQ. Together with reference TRBV7-8 and TRBJ2-3, the CDR3 gives the full variable domain: GAGVSQSPRYKVAKRGQDVALRCDPISGHVSLFWYQQALGQGPEFLTYFQNEAQLDKSGLPSDRFFAERPEGSVSTLKIQRTQQEDSAVYLCASSLRPGTGFTDTQYFGPGTRLTVL.

The chain recombines TRBV24-1 with TRBJ1-1, with a weak D call TRBD1 (6 bases). CDR1 is KGHDR, CDR2 SFDVKD, per germline. The CDR3 extends over 16 amino acids. V dropped 8 bases and J dropped 0 bases, with 18 bases sitting between them. The CDR3 DNA is TGTGCCACCAACAGGGAGGGGCGTTCTCTGAACACTGAAGCTTTCTTT. Protein sequence: CATNREGRSLNTEAFF.

V and J are TRBV29-1 and TRBJ2-3; 7 nucleotides match TRBD1. Germline lookup yields CDR1 SQVTM and CDR2 ANQGSEA. The CDR3 loop spans 13 amino acids. V lost 7 bases to trimming and J lost 2 bases; unmatched junction nucleotides: 6. The CDR3 sequence is CSGGQFVTDTQYF. CDR3 bases: TGCAGCGGGGGACAGTTTGTCACAGATACGCAGTATTTT.

The chain combines TRBV7-8 with TRBJ1-5; possible D gene TRBD1, 5 bases. The CDR3 has 15 amino acids. Germline V gene sequence: CDR1 SGHVS, CDR2 FQNEAQ. V was pared by 4 bases and J by 0 bases, with 10 bases between. The CDR3, as DNA: TGTGCCAGCAGCTCCCCAGGGTATAGCAATCAGCCCCAGCATTTT. It specifies CASSSPGYSNQPQHF.

The genes are TRBV5-1 and TRBJ1-3; D unclear. Trimming cost V 4 bases and J 0 bases, with 11 bases left between them. The CDR3 has 15 residues. From germline, CDR1 is SGHRS and CDR2 YFSETQ. DNA of the CDR3: TGCGCCAGCAGCCGTGGAGACCTCTCTGGAAACACCATATATTTT. Its translation: CASSRGDLSGNTIYF.

The J gene is TRBJ2-7, the V gene TRBV7-8; 7 nucleotides match TRBD1. Looked up from germline, CDR1 is SGHVS and CDR2 is FQNEAQ. J lost 2 bases, V lost 7 bases, and 8 bases had no gene match. CDR3 length: 14 residues. In DNA, the CDR3 is TGTGCCAGCACTACCGGGACAGCAACCTACGAGCAGTACTTC. Encoded protein: CASTTGTATYEQYF.

The J gene is TRBJ1-2, the V gene TRBV5-1; unclear D gene. The germline V gene has CDR1 SGHRS and CDR2 YFSETQ. V lost 6 bases and J lost 3, with 21 bases in between. The CDR3 length is 16 residues. The CDR3 bases are TGCGCCAGCACCCGCGAAACCACAACAGTGGACTATGGCTACACCTTC. This codes for CASTRETTTVDYGYTF.

The rearrangement uses TRBV12-5 and TRBJ1-1, with a tentative D call TRBD1 (5 bases). Germline V lookup: CDR1 LGHNT, CDR2 FRNRAP. Trimming pared 0 bases from V and 1 base from J, leaving 9 bases between. This CDR3 spans 15 amino acids. CDR3 nucleotides: TGTGCTAGTGGTTTGGTAGCAGGGAAGAACACTGAAGCTTTCTTT. Its translation is CASGLVAGKNTEAFF.

This chain uses TRBV29-1 with TRBJ2-5; 10 positions match TRBD1. The CDR3 covers 13 residues. CDR1 and CDR2 (germline): SQVTM, ANQGSEA. Trimming at V came to 4 bases and at J to 5 bases, leaving 4 bases not matched to a gene. DNA of the CDR3: TGCAGCGTTGGACAGGGGGCAGGGGAGACCCAGTACTTC. Translation gives CSVGQGAGETQYF.

The chain employs TRBV13 and TRBJ2-2; 8 bases align to TRBD2. The CDR3 sequence is 16 residues long. J was trimmed by 5 bases and V by 5 bases; bases with no gene match: 10. Per germline, CDR1 PRHDT and CDR2 FYEKMQ (reference sequence). The DNA of the CDR3 is TGTGCCAGCAGCGAGGAAGGCGGGGGGCGGACCGGGGAGCTGTTTTTT. This gives the protein CASSEEGGGRTGELFF.

The chain joins TRBV19 to TRBJ1-4, with D hard to call. Germline-derived CDR1 and CDR2 are LNHDA and SQIVND (reference sequence). This CDR3 is 18 amino acids long. V lost 4 bases, J lost 5 bases, and 23 bases lay in between. The CDR3 region is CASSTTAVSPARNEKLFF. The CDR3 DNA reads TGTGCCAGTAGTACCACCGCGGTGAGTCCAGCCCGAAATGAAAAACTGTTTTTT.

The J gene is TRBJ1-4, the V gene TRBV4-1; tentative D call: TRBD1 (6 bases). Trimming shortened V by 4 bases and J by 8 bases, and 23 bases separated the two germline ends. The CDR3 has 17 amino acids. From germline, CDR1 is MGHRA and CDR2 YSYEKL. CDR3 in DNA: TGCGCCAGCAGCCCCTTTTTCCCCCAGGGGATCCGGGAAAAACTGTTTTTT. The encoded protein is CASSPFFPQGIREKLFF.

The chain employs TRBV5-1 and TRBJ1-1, with D uncertain. Germline V lookup: CDR1 SGHRS, CDR2 YFSETQ. With 1 base removed from V and 1 base from J, the gap between germline ends came to 8 bases. This CDR3 region has 14 residues. The CDR3 here is CASSLFSQNTEAFF. CDR3 sequence (DNA): TGCGCCAGCAGCTTGTTTTCACAGAACACTGAAGCTTTCTTT.

The chain is built from TRBV5-6 and TRBJ2-7; D may be TRBD1 (6 bases). V gave up 2 bases and J gave up 5 bases, with 20 bases separating them. Germline CDR1 and CDR2: SGHDT and YYEEEE. The length of the CDR3 is 16 residues. CDR3 protein: CASSFGSGAAIHEQYF. DNA for the CDR3: TGTGCCAGCAGCTTCGGTTCAGGGGCAGCGATCCACGAGCAGTACTTC.

In this sample, this clone turned up once. The J gene is TRBJ2-7, the V gene TRBV6-2 or TRBV6-3; a possible D gene is TRBD1 (8 bases). This CDR3 contains 16 residues. Germline lookup yields CDR1 MNHEY and CDR2 SVGEGT. V lost 6 bases, J lost 3 bases, and 21 bases lay in between. The CDR3 DNA is TGTGCCAGCAGCACCCAAGCGGGACAGGATAACTACGAGCAGTACTTC. Its protein is CASSTQAGQDNYEQYF.

The chain employs TRBV11-3 and TRBJ2-5; D remains ambiguous. The CDR3 is 15 amino acids. Trimming removed 0 bases at V and 0 bases at J, with 8 bases between. The germline CDR1 and CDR2 sequences are SGHNT and YENEEA. DNA for the CDR3: TGTGCCAGCAGCTTAGACGCCAGGTACCAAGAGACCCAGTACTTC. Translated: CASSLDARYQETQYF.

The genes are TRBV9 and TRBJ2-6, with unresolved D. Germline CDR1 SGDLS, CDR2 YYNGEE. CDR3 size: 15 residues. Trimming took off 7 bases at V and 0 bases at J, with 11 bases between the two ends. The CDR3 is CASSAWSSGANVLTF. The CDR3 region has the DNA TGTGCCAGCTCCGCCTGGAGCTCTGGGGCCAACGTCCTGACTTTC.

The chain has TRBV9 and TRBJ1-1; D is unresolved. Germline values: CDR1 SGDLS, CDR2 YYNGEE. Deletions cut 0 bases from V and 2 bases from J, with 17 bases between. The CDR3 extends over 17 amino acids. The CDR3 DNA reads as TGTGCCAGCAGCGTAGGGGTTAGCCTGCCGAAAAACACTGAAGCTTTCTTT. Its protein product is CASSVGVSLPKNTEAFF.

The chain combines TRBV9 with TRBJ2-7; maybe TRBD1 (6 bases). The V and J ends lost 4 bases and 2 bases respectively, with 10 bases between them. Germline loops: CDR1 SGDLS, CDR2 YYNGEE. The CDR3 length is 13 residues. The CDR3 sequence is CASSPGVTYEQYF. The CDR3 DNA is TGTGCCAGCAGCCCAGGGGTCACCTACGAGCAGTACTTC.

This clone was counted a few times. V usage is TRBV29-1 and J usage is TRBJ1-5; no clear D. V was clipped by 4 bases and J by 11 bases, with 21 bases between them. Looked up from germline, CDR1 is SQVTM and CDR2 is ANQGSEA. This CDR3 spans 14 amino acids. This CDR3 is CSVGRAARYGAQHF. The DNA for the CDR3 is TGCAGCGTTGGGCGGGCGGCGCGCTATGGGGCCCAGCATTTT.

Ten or more counts support this clone. The chain has TRBV27 and TRBJ1-2, with D unclear. CDR1 and CDR2 (germline): MNHEY, SMNVEV (reference sequence). Between the trimmed V and J ends, which lost 5 bases and 4 bases, there was a span of 11 bases. This CDR3 has 13 amino acids. CDR3 bases: TGTGCCAGCAGTCCCTCGTGGCCCTATGGCTACACCTTC. Its translation: CASSPSWPYGYTF.

The chain employs TRBV19 and TRBJ1-2; D might be TRBD1 (6 bases). The CDR3 is 15 amino acids. Deletions cut 3 bases from V and 7 bases from J, with 18 bases between. Germline assignment: CDR1 LNHDA and CDR2 SQIVND (reference sequence). The CDR3 nucleotides read TGTGCCAGTAGTATCCCCTTTGGGGGGGCTTTTGGCTACACCTTC. Residues: CASSIPFGGAFGYTF.

The V and J genes are TRBV18 and TRBJ1-5, with TRBD1 matching 8 bases. Per the germline V gene, CDR1 is KGHSH and CDR2 is LQKENI. V lost 3 bases and J lost 7; bases outside the gene matches: 5. CDR3 length equals 14 residues. Here the CDR3 reads CASSPTTGEQPQHF. Here the CDR3 DNA reads TGTGCCAGCTCACCCACGACAGGGGAACAGCCCCAGCATTTT.

This chain joins TRBV7-9 and TRBJ1-3; tentatively, D is TRBD1 (6 bases). The CDR3 runs 15 residues. Germline CDR1 reads SEHNR; CDR2 reads FQNEAQ (reference sequence). V dropped 1 base and J dropped 5 bases, with 12 bases sitting between them. This chain's CDR3 is CASSLGDNYRNTIYF. In DNA, the CDR3 is TGTGCCAGCAGCTTAGGGGACAACTACCGAAACACCATATATTTT.